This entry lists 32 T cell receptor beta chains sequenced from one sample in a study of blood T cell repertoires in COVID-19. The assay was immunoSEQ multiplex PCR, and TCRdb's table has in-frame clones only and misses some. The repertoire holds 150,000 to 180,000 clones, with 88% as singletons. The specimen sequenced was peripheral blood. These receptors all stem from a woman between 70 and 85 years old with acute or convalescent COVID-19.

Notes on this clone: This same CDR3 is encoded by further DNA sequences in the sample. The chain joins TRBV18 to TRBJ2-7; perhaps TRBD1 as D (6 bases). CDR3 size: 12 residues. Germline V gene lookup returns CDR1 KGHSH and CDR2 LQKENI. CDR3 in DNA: TGTGCCAGCTCAAGTACAGGGAACGAGCAGTATGTC. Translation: CASSSTGNEQYV.

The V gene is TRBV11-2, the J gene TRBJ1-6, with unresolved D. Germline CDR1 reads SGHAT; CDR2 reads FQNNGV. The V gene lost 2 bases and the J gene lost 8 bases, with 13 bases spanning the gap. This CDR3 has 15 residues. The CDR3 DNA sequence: TGTGCCAGCAGCTTAATCGAGGGCGGCTATTCACCCCTCCACTTT. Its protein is CASSLIEGGYSPLHF.

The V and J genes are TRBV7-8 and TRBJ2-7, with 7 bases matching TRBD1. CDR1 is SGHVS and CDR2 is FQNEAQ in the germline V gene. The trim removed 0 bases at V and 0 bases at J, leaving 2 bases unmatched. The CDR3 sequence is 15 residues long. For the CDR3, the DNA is TGTGCCAGCAGCTTAGCGGGACAGAACTCCTACGAGCAGTACGTC. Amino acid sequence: CASSLAGQNSYEQYV.

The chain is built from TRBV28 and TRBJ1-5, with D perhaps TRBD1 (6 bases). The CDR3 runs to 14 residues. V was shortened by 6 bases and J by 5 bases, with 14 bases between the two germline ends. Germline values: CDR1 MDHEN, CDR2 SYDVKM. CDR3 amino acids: CASSRMGGHQPQHF. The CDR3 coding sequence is TGTGCCAGCAGCCGTATGGGGGGGCATCAGCCCCAGCATTTT.

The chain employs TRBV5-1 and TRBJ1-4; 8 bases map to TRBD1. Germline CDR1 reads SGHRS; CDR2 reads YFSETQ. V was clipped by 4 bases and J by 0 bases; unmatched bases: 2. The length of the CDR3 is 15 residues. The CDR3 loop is CASSLDRATNEKLFF. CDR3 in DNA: TGCGCCAGCAGCCTGGACAGGGCAACTAATGAAAAACTGTTTTTT.

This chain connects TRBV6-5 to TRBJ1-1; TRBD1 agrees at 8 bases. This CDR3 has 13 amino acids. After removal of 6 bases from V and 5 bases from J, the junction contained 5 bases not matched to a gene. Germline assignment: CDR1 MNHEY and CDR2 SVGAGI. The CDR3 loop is CASRPTGVTEAFF. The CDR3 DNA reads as TGTGCCAGCAGACCGACAGGGGTTACTGAAGCTTTCTTT.

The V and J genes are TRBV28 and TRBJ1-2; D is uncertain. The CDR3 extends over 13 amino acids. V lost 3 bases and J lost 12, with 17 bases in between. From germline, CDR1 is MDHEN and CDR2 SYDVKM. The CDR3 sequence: CASSFYDTRLDTF. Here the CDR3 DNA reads TGTGCCAGCAGTTTTTACGACACCCGGTTGGACACCTTC.

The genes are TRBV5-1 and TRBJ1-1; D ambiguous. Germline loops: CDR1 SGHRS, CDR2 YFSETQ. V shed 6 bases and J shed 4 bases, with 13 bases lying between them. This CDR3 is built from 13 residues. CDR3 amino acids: CASTSRGPTEAFF. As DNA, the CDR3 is TGCGCCAGCACCTCTCGAGGGCCCACTGAAGCTTTCTTT.

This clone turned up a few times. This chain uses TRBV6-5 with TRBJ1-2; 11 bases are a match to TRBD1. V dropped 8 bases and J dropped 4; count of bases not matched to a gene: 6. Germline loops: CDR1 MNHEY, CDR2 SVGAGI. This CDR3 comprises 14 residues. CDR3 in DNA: TGTGCCAGCGCCCGGGACAGGGGGGTCTATGGCTACACCTTC. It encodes CASARDRGVYGYTF.

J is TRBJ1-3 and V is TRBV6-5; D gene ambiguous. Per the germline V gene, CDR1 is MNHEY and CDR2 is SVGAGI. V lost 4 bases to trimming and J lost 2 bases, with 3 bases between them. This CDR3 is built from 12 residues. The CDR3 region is CASSSTGNTIYF. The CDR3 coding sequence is TGTGCCAGCAGTTCCACTGGAAACACCATATATTTT.

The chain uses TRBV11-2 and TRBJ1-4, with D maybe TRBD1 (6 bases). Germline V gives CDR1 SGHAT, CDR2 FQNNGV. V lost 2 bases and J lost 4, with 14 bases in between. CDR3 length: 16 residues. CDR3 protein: CASSLRGNWGNEKLFF. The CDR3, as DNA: TGTGCCAGCAGCTTAAGGGGGAACTGGGGTAATGAAAAACTGTTTTTT.

The CDR3 DNA reads as TGTGCCAGCAGCGTCTCACAGGGGGCGCGTAATTCACCCCTCCACTTT. Residues: CASSVSQGARNSPLHF. The chain uses TRBV7-2 and TRBJ1-6; 9 bases align to TRBD1. This CDR3 has 16 residues. V shed 5 bases and J 6 bases; nucleotides not matched to a gene: 8. Germline CDR1 SGHTA, CDR2 FQGNSA.

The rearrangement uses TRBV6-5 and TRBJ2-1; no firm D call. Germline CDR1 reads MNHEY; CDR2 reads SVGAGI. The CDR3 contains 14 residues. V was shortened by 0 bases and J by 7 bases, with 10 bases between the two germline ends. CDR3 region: CASSYSGFPNEQFF. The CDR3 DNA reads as TGTGCCAGCAGTTACTCCGGGTTCCCGAATGAGCAGTTCTTC.

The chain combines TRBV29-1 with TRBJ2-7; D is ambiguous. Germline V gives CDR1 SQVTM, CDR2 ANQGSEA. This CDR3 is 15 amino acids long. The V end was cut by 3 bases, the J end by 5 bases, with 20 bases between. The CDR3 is CSVEVRQALRDEQYF. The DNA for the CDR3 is TGCAGCGTTGAGGTCCGGCAGGCCCTAAGAGACGAGCAGTACTTC.

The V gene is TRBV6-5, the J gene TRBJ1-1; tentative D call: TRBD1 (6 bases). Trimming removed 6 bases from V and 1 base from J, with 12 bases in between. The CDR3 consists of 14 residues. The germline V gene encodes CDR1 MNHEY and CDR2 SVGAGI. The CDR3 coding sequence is TGTGCCAGCAGAACTACAGGGACGAACACTGAAGCTTTCTTT. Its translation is CASRTTGTNTEAFF.

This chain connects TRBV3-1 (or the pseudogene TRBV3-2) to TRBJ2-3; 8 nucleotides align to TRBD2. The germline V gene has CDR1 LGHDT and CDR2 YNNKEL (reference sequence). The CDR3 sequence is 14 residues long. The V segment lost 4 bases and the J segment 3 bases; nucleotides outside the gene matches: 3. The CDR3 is CASSRSGGTDTQYF. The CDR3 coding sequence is TGTGCCAGCAGCCGAAGCGGGGGAACAGATACGCAGTATTTT.

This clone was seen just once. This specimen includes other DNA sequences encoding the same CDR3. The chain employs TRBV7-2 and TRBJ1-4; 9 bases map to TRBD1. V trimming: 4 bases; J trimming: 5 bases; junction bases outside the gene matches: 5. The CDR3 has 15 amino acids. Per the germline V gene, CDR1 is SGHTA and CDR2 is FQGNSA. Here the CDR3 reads CASSSYRGQNEKLFF. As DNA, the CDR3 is TGTGCCAGCAGCTCCTACAGGGGGCAAAATGAAAAACTGTTTTTT. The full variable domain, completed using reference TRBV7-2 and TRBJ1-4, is GAGVSQSPSNKVTEKGKDVELRCDPISGHTALYWYRQSLGQGLEFLIYFQGNSAPDKSGLPSDRFSAERTGGSVSTLTIQRTQQEDSAVYLCASSSYRGQNEKLFFGSGTQLSVL.

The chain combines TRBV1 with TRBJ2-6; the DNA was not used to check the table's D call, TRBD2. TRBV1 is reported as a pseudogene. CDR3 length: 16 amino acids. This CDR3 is CTSSQSWSSGANVLTF. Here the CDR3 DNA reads TGCACCAGCAGCCAAAGCTGGTCCTCTGGGGCCAACGTCCTGACTTTC.

CDR3 residues: CAIKGNSQPEETQYF. The CDR3 DNA sequence: TGTGCCATCAAAGGAAATAGCCAACCTGAGGAGACCCAGTACTTC. This chain links TRBV10-3 with TRBJ2-5; D is uncertain. The CDR3 has 15 residues. Deletions cut 7 bases from V and 5 bases from J, with 20 bases between. The germline V gene encodes CDR1 ENHRY and CDR2 SYGVKD.

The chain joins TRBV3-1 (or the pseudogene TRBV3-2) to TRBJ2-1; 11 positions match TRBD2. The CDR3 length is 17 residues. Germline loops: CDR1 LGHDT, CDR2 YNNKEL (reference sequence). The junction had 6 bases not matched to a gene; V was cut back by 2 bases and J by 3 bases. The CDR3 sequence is CASSQHRLAGSYNEQFF. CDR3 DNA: TGTGCCAGCAGCCAACACAGACTAGCGGGGAGCTACAATGAGCAGTTCTTC.

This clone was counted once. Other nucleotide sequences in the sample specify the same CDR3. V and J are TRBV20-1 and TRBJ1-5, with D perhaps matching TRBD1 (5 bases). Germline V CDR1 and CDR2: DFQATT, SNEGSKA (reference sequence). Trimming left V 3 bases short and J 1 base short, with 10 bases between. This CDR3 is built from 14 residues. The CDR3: CSASRGWSNQPQHF. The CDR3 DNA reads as TGCAGTGCTAGTAGGGGATGGAGCAATCAGCCCCAGCATTTT.

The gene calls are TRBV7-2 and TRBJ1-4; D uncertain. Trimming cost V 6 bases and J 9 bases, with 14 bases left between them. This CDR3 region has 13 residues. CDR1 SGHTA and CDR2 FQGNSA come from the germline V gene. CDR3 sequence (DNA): TGTGCCAGCAGTCCCGCAGGTGGTCAAAAACTGTTTTTT. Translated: CASSPAGGQKLFF.

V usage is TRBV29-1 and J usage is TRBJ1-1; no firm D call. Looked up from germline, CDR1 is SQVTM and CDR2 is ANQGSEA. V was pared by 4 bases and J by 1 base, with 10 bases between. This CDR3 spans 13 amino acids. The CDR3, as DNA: TGCAGCGTTGCTCGGGTCCCGAACACTGAAGCTTTCTTT. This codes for CSVARVPNTEAFF.

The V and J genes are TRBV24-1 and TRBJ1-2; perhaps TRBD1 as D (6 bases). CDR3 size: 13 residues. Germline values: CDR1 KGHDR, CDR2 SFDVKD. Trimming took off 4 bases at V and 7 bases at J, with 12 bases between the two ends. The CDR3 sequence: CATSEGRGAGYTF. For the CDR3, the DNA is TGTGCCACCAGTGAGGGCAGGGGTGCTGGCTACACCTTC.

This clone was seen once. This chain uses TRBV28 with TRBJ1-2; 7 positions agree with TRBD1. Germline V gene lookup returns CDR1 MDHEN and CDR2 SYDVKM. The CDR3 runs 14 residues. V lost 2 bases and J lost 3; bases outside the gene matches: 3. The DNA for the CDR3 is TGTGCCAGCAGTTTAAGCGGACAGGACTATGGCTACACCTTC. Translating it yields CASSLSGQDYGYTF.

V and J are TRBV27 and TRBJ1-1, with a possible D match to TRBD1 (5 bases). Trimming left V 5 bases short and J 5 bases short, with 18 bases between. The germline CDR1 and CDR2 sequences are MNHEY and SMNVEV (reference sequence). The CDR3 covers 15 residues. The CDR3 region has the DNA TGTGCCAGCAGTCCCCAGGGTTATCGGGGGACTGAAGCTTTCTTT. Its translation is CASSPQGYRGTEAFF.

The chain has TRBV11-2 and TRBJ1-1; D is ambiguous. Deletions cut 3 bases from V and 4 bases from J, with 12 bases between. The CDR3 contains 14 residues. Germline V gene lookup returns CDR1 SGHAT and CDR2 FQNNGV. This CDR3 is CASSFPGFGTEAFF. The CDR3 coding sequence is TGTGCCAGCAGCTTCCCCGGGTTCGGCACTGAAGCTTTCTTT.

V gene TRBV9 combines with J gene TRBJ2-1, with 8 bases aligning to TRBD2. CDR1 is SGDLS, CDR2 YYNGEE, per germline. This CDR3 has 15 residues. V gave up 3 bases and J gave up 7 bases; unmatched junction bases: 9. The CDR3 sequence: CASSATGGPRNEQFF. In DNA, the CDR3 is TGTGCCAGCAGCGCCACGGGGGGGCCTCGGAATGAGCAGTTCTTC.

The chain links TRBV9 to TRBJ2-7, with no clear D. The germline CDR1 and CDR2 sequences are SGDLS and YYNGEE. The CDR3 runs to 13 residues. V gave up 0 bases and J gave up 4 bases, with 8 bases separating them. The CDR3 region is CASSVDPRYEQYF. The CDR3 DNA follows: TGTGCCAGCAGCGTAGACCCCAGATACGAGCAGTACTTC.

The CDR3 DNA sequence: TGTGCCACCAGCAGAGATTTGGCTTCAACTAATGAAAAACTGTTTTTT. It specifies CATSRDLASTNEKLFF. The chain has TRBV15 and TRBJ1-4; D unclear. Per the germline V gene, CDR1 is LNHNV and CDR2 is YYDKDF (reference sequence). Trimming left V 0 bases short and J 0 bases short, with 8 bases between. The CDR3 spans 16 residues.

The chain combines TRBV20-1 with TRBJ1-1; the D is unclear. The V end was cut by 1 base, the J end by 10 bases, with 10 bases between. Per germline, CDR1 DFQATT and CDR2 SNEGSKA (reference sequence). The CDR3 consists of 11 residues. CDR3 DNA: TGCAGTGCTAGAGTGAGGGAGACAGCTTTCTTT. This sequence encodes CSARVRETAFF.

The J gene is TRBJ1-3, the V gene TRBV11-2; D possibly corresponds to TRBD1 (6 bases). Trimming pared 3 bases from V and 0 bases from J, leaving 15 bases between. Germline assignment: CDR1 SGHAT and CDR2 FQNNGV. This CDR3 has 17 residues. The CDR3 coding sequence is TGTGCCAGCAGCTTCTCTTCAGGGGTGACCTCTGGAAACACCATATATTTT. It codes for CASSFSSGVTSGNTIYF. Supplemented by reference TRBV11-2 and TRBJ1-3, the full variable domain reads EAGVAQSPRYKIIEKRQSVAFWCNPISGHATLYWYQQILGQGPKLLIQFQNNGVVDDSQLPKDRFSAERLKGVDSTLKIQPAKLEDSAVYLCASSFSSGVTSGNTIYFGEGSWLTVV.